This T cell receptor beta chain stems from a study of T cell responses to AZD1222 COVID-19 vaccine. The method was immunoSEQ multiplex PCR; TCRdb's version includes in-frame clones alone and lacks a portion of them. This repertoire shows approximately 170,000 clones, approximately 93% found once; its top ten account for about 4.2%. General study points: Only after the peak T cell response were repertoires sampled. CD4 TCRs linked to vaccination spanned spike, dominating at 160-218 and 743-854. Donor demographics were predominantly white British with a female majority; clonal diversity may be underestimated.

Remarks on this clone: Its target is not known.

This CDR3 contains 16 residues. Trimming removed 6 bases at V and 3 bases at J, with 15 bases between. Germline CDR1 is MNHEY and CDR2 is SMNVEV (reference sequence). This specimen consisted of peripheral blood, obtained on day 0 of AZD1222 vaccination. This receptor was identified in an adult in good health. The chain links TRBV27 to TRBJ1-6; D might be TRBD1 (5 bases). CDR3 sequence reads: CASSQSRDVYNSPLHF. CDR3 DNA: TGTGCCAGCAGCCAGAGCCGGGACGTCTATAATTCACCCCTCCACTTT.